The clone carrying this T cell receptor (beta chain) was detected a few times. What it binds is unknown. Germline loops: CDR1 SGHTA, CDR2 FQGNSA. With 5 bases removed from V and 1 base from J, the gap between germline ends came to 8 bases. The CDR3 has 13 amino acids. The sample comes from a study of T-cell memory formation after mild COVID-19. Sample barcodes and UMIs were carried by the TCR alpha and TCR beta cDNA libraries that 5'RACE generated with constant-segment primers. TCRdb reprocessed the 5' RACE reads with MiXCR, giving one entry per CDR3 protein. In the table there are approximately 40,000 distinct CDR3 sequences, about 10% of which are singletons. General study findings and limits: Within pre-infection memory, some responding clones were found, suggesting cross-reactive memory joined. Nothing confirmed that second-wave clones peaking on day 37 were specific for SARS-CoV-2.

Sequencing was performed on PBMCs or a T cell subset sorted from them (not recorded which). This chain connects TRBV7-2 to TRBJ1-2; D is unresolved. The TCR was taken from a man aged 18 to 35 who had mild COVID-19 (a few samples of this study predate the infection). Cell type and time point are not known. The CDR3 here is CASSHTVNYGYTF. The CDR3 nucleotides read TGTGCCAGCAGCCACACAGTTAACTATGGCTACACCTTC.